Listed below are T cell receptor beta chains from one sample, sequenced in a study of early T cells in non-severe SARS-CoV-2 infection. Via MiXCR, TCRdb re-called the 5' RACE reads, giving one row per CDR3 protein. This table holds 85,000 to 100,000 distinct CDR3 sequences, approximately 16% found once. The specimen was whole blood. These receptors were collected from an adult who was a healthcare worker with PCR-confirmed SARS-CoV-2 infection or an uninfected control (not recorded which). Both conserved end residues are part of each CDR3. The D gene is left open where the match is weak. Size is stated for part of the rows, as once, few or many counts, or as a class when the clone is expanded.

CDR3: CASSLDRDQPQHF
DNA: TGTGCCAGCAGCTTAGATAGGGATCAGCCCCAGCATTTT
D: NA
V: TRBV11-2
J: TRBJ1-5
size: few

CDR3: CASSLYWELTF
DNA: TGTGCCAGCAGCTTGTATTGGGAGTTGACCTTC
D: NA
V: TRBV5-4
J: TRBJ1-2
size: NA

CDR3: CASSLAGITEAFF
DNA: TGTGCCAGCAGTTTAGCCGGGATCACTGAAGCTTTCTTT
D: NA
V: TRBV12-3/TRBV12-4
J: TRBJ1-1
size: NA

CDR3: CASSETSGGANVETQYF
DNA: TGCGCCAGCAGCGAAACTAGCGGGGGGGCTAATGTTGAGACCCAGTACTTC
D: TRBD2
V: TRBV5-1
J: TRBJ2-5
size: NA

CDR3: CASTWDRATEAFF
DNA: TGTGCCAGTACCTGGGACAGGGCCACTGAAGCTTTCTTT
D: TRBD1
V: TRBV19
J: TRBJ1-1
size: few

CDR3: CATGQGNTGELFF
DNA: TGTGCCACCGGACAGGGGAACACCGGGGAGCTGTTTTTT
D: TRBD1
V: TRBV10-3
J: TRBJ2-2
size: once

CDR3: CASTHGVDQPQHF
DNA: TGTGCCAGTACCCATGGAGTGGATCAGCCCCAGCATTTT
D: NA
V: TRBV19
J: TRBJ1-5
size: NA

CDR3: CSAREGDGGYTF
DNA: TGCAGTGCTAGAGAGGGGGATGGTGGCTACACCTTC
D: NA
V: TRBV20-1
J: TRBJ1-2
size: NA

CDR3: CASSGGYGLDYNEQFF
DNA: TGTGCCAGCAGTGGCGGATACGGGCTTGACTACAATGAGCAGTTCTTC
D: NA
V: TRBV6-4
J: TRBJ2-1
size: few

CDR3: CASSPYWAGQETQYF
DNA: TGTGCCAGTAGTCCCTACTGGGCGGGCCAAGAGACCCAGTACTTC
D: NA
V: TRBV19
J: TRBJ2-5
size: few

CDR3: CASSLRLAGSYEQYF
DNA: TGTGCCAGCAGCCTAAGACTAGCGGGGAGCTACGAGCAGTACTTC
D: TRBD2
V: TRBV12-3/TRBV12-4
J: TRBJ2-7
size: NA

CDR3: CASSYEGYDEQFF
DNA: TGTGCCAGCAGTTACGAGGGTTATGATGAGCAGTTCTTC
D: NA
V: TRBV6-2/TRBV6-3
J: TRBJ2-1
size: few

CDR3: CASSSSSGHEQYF
DNA: TGTGCCAGCAGTTCGTCGAGCGGCCACGAGCAGTACTTC
D: NA
V: TRBV2
J: TRBJ2-7
size: few

CDR3: CASSLEGGTTEAFF
DNA: TGCGCCAGCAGCTTGGAAGGGGGCACCACTGAAGCTTTCTTT
D: TRBD1
V: TRBV5-1
J: TRBJ1-1
size: NA

CDR3: CSARDTLNQPQHF
DNA: TGCAGTGCCCGGGACACTCTCAATCAGCCCCAGCATTTT
D: NA
V: TRBV20-1
J: TRBJ1-5
size: few